The clone carrying this TCR beta chain was detected once. Its antigen is unknown. Libraries were prepared by immunoSEQ multiplex PCR; TCRdb keeps only in-frame clonotypes and omits some of them. The profile shows some 50,000 clones, around 70% of them singletons. Unstimulated PBMCs were sorted into CD3+CD4+ and CD3+CD8+ populations. These data belong to a study of T cell clones after liver transplantation. Turning to the study itself: In this trial, immunosuppression withdrawal was attempted within 2 years of liver transplant. Patients counted as tolerant after at least one year off all immunosuppression, enzymes not exceeding twice normal.

With 4 bases removed from V and 7 bases from J, the gap between germline ends came to 14 bases. CDR1 is MNHEY and CDR2 is SVGAGI in the germline V gene. The CDR3 runs 14 residues. Points from the study as a whole: Rather than being deleted, graft donor-reactive T cells may have moved into the graft.

The sequence came from a human patient who received a liver transplant. Some T cells may arise from the graft donor. The V gene is TRBV6-5, the J gene TRBJ2-1; a weak D match, TRBD2 (6 bases). The source material was CD4+ T cells from blood, sampled at the 22-month timepoint. The CDR3 here is CASSLWDSRNEQFF. CDR3 DNA: TGTGCCAGCAGTTTATGGGACTCCAGGAATGAGCAGTTCTTC.